This is a list of T cell receptor beta chains from one sample in a study of cytomegalovirus exposure and HLA in healthy donors. This table comes from immunoSEQ multiplex PCR, and its TCRdb copy is limited to in-frame clones, with some not included. The table lists 150,000 to 200,000 clones, 70% to 90% of them singletons. Sequenced material: PBMCs. Source of these receptors: a man younger than 35 in good health and CMV-seropositive. Both conserved end residues are part of each CDR3. The D gene is left open where the match is weak. Size is stated for part of the rows, as once, few or many counts, or as a class when the clone is expanded.

J | V | size | length | D | CDR3 | DNA
TRBJ1-4 | TRBV7-9 | once | 13 | - | CSSSNGPREKLFF | TGTTCCAGCAGCAATGGCCCGAGGGAAAAACTGTTTTTT
TRBJ2-1 | TRBV5-6 | - | 18 | TRBD2 | CASSLGLAGGTSIDEQFF | TGTGCCAGCAGCTTAGGGCTAGCGGGGGGCACGAGTATCGATGAGCAGTTCTTC
TRBJ1-4 | TRBV30 | - | 15 | - | CAWKGRPGVGEKLFF | TGTGCCTGGAAGGGACGGCCGGGGGTCGGTGAAAAACTGTTTTTT
TRBJ1-2 | TRBV9 | - | 13 | - | CASSVAGDYGYTF | TGTGCCAGCAGCGTAGCTGGAGACTATGGCTACACCTTC
TRBJ1-4 | TRBV7-9 | - | 14 | - | CASSLSSPDEKLFF | TGTGCCAGCAGCTTATCTAGTCCAGATGAAAAACTGTTTTTT
TRBJ2-5 | TRBV7-6 | - | 12 | TRBD2 | CATRTSGETQYF | TGTGCCACTAGGACTAGCGGAGAGACCCAGTACTTC
TRBJ2-7 | TRBV6-1 | - | 15 | TRBD1 | CALTPGQAVGYEQYF | TGTGCGCTCACCCCTGGACAGGCAGTTGGCTACGAGCAGTACTTC
TRBJ2-7 | TRBV19 | - | 13 | TRBD1 | CASSRTGRYEQYF | TGTGCCAGTAGTCGGACAGGGAGGTACGAGCAGTACTTC
TRBJ2-3 | TRBV30 | - | 13 | - | CAWSTGSADTQYF | TGTGCCTGGAGTACAGGGTCCGCAGATACGCAGTATTTT
TRBJ2-3 | TRBV7-2 | - | 14 | TRBD1 | CASSFDRVWDTQYF | TGTGCCAGCAGTTTCGACAGGGTATGGGATACGCAGTATTTT
TRBJ1-1 | TRBV18 | - | 15 | TRBD1 | CASSRQGTGKTEAFF | TGTGCCAGCTCACGACAGGGGACAGGGAAAACTGAAGCTTTCTTT
TRBJ1-5 | TRBV7-8 | - | 18 | - | CASSLAPGDGYSNQPQHF | TGTGCCAGCAGCTTAGCGCCAGGGGACGGTTATAGCAATCAGCCCCAGCATTTT
TRBJ1-1 | TRBV19 | - | 15 | - | CASSIVTGRNTEAFF | TGTGCCAGTAGTATAGTCACGGGTAGGAACACTGAAGCTTTCTTT
TRBJ2-3 | TRBV15 | - | 13 | - | CAGAGYPGDTQYF | TGTGCGGGCGCGGGTTACCCTGGAGATACGCAGTATTTT
TRBJ2-1 | TRBV9 | - | 17 | TRBD1 | CASSARTGGYYYNEQFF | TGTGCCAGCAGCGCCCGAACAGGGGGCTACTATTACAATGAGCAGTTCTTC
TRBJ2-7 | TRBV4-1 | - | 15 | TRBD1 | CASSQLVQGNYEQYF | TGCGCCAGCAGCCAGCTCGTACAGGGGAATTACGAGCAGTACTTC
TRBJ1-5 | TRBV6-5 | few | 14 | - | CASSYGGGNQPQHF | TGTGCCAGCAGTTACGGGGGCGGGAATCAGCCCCAGCATTTT
TRBJ2-7 | TRBV19 | - | 13 | - | CASTPGGSYEQYF | TGTGCCAGTACCCCAGGAGGCTCCTACGAGCAGTACTTC
TRBJ1-1 | TRBV21-1 | - | 17 | - | CASSKDGTGGKNTEAFF | TGTGCCAGCAGCAAAGATGGGACAGGGGGCAAGAACACTGAAGCTTTCTTT
TRBJ2-3 | TRBV5-4 | - | 14 | - | CASSSPTSTDTQYF | TGTGCCAGCAGCTCCCCTACTAGCACAGATACGCAGTATTTT